This T cell receptor beta chain was recorded in a study of long-term antiretroviral therapy in people with HIV. Study summary: The earliest samples predate the 2015 immediate-ART recommendation by about a decade. General study findings and limits: Nothing was known about ART adherence, viral resistance or changes in therapy. Narrower CDR3 length ranges marked HIV repertoires relative to controls.

Trimming took 1 base from V and 9 from J, leaving 13 bases between them. This CDR3 spans 14 amino acids. CDR1 is SGHVS, CDR2 FQNEAQ, per germline. About this clone itself: Its antigen is not identified.

The libraries were made with immunoSEQ v3.0 at survey level. The repertoire was sequenced with immunoSEQ multiplex PCR; TCRdb's copy has only in-frame clones and lacks some. The sample includes 11,000 to 15,000 clones, over 75% of them seen just once. Each sample contained 1-10 million cryopreserved PBMC, thawed before DNA extraction. The sequence was obtained from a man aged 40-49 years with HIV. The V call is TRBV7-8, the J call TRBJ2-4; D not certain. This material consisted of unsorted PBMCs, taken 6.2 years after starting antiretroviral therapy. CDR3 amino acids: CASSLVLGFGIQYF. CDR3 sequence (DNA): TGTGCCAGCAGCTTAGTACTGGGTTTCGGCATTCAGTACTTC.